The TCR beta chain described here comes from a study of blood T cell repertoires in COVID-19. The CDR3 sequence is 13 residues long. V was trimmed by 5 bases and J by 4 bases, leaving 11 bases between them. Germline CDR1 and CDR2: MDHEN and SYDVKM. The assay was immunoSEQ multiplex PCR, and TCRdb's table has in-frame clones only and misses some. The data show around 37,000 clones, about 82% seen once. The genes are TRBV28 and TRBJ1-2; the D gene is possibly TRBD1 (5 bases). The sample consisted of peripheral blood. The sequence came from a man between 45 and 60 years old with active COVID-19. CDR3 protein: CASSPTVTYGYTF. Written as DNA, the CDR3 is TGTGCCAGCAGTCCGACAGTAACCTATGGCTACACCTTC.